Below are 24 T cell receptor beta chains sequenced from a single sample in a study of blood T cell repertoires in COVID-19. Profiling relied on immunoSEQ multiplex PCR, and the TCRdb table lists in-frame clones only, not all of them. This sample has about 120,000 clones, with 81% found just once. Source material: peripheral blood. Receptor source: a human donor in a cohort sampled during active COVID-19.

The V and J genes are TRBV19 and TRBJ1-4; 7 positions agree with TRBD1. The CDR3 contains 14 residues. After removal of 6 bases from V and 2 bases from J, the junction contained 3 bases not matched to a gene. CDR1 is LNHDA and CDR2 is SQIVND in the germline V gene (reference sequence). In nucleotides, the CDR3 is TGTGCCAGTAGATCGACAGGGACTAATGAAAAACTGTTTTTT. This encodes CASRSTGTNEKLFF. Supplemented by reference TRBV19 and TRBJ1-4, the full variable domain reads DGGITQSPKYLFRKEGQNVTLSCEQNLNHDAMYWYRQDPGQGLRLIYYSQIVNDFQKGDIAEGYSVSREKKESFPLTVTSAQKNPTAFYLCASRSTGTNEKLFFGSGTQLSVL.

The gene calls are TRBV7-6 and TRBJ1-1; 9 nucleotides match TRBD1. This CDR3 has 15 amino acids. V shed 5 bases and J 4 bases; nucleotides not matched to a gene: 8. CDR1 SGHVS and CDR2 FNYEAQ come from the germline V gene. The CDR3 region is CASSVRQGGGTEAFF. CDR3 sequence (DNA): TGTGCCAGCAGCGTCCGACAGGGGGGTGGCACTGAAGCTTTCTTT.

The chain recombines TRBV9 with TRBJ1-6; the D gene is possibly TRBD1 (5 bases). The V and J ends lost 6 bases and 7 bases respectively, with 8 bases between them. Germline CDR1 SGDLS, CDR2 YYNGEE. This CDR3 region has 12 residues. In DNA, the CDR3 is TGTGCCAGCACGGGGGGGAATTCACCCCTCCACTTT. Translated, it gives CASTGGNSPLHF.

This clone turned up a few times. This chain uses TRBV5-1 with TRBJ2-7, with 7 bases lining up with TRBD2. V dropped 5 bases and J dropped 0; count of bases not matched to a gene: 11. The germline V gene has CDR1 SGHRS and CDR2 YFSETQ. This CDR3 spans 16 amino acids. The CDR3 DNA sequence: TGCGCCAGCAGAAATGGACGTCCGGGGGGCTCCTACGAGCAGTACTTC. Residues: CASRNGRPGGSYEQYF.

This clone has only a few counts. The J gene is TRBJ2-3, the V gene TRBV5-6; D call uncertain. Trimming removed 0 bases from V and 1 base from J, with 9 bases in between. Germline CDR1 SGHDT, CDR2 YYEEEE. The CDR3 spans 15 residues. The CDR3 nucleotides are TGTGCCAGCAGCTTGGTAGTCCGCCGCACAGATACGCAGTATTTT. It codes for CASSLVVRRTDTQYF.

CDR3 sequence: CASSPGDLTPGNEQFF. The CDR3, as DNA: TGTGCCAGCAGCCCGGGAGACTTGACACCGGGGAATGAGCAGTTCTTC. The chain carries TRBV7-3 and TRBJ2-1, with D possibly matching TRBD2 (6 bases). V lost 5 bases to trimming and J lost 7 bases, with 21 bases between them. Germline V gene lookup returns CDR1 SGHTA and CDR2 FQGTGA. CDR3 length: 16 residues.

This chain uses TRBV21-1 with TRBJ2-7; TRBD1 is the table's D call and was not checked against the DNA. TRBV21-1 is classified as a pseudogene. The CDR3 runs 13 residues. CDR3 in amino acids: CARQAGVNHEQYF. Written as DNA, the CDR3 is TGTGCCAGGCAGGCAGGGGTGAATCACGAGCAGTACTTC.

V usage is TRBV28 and J usage is TRBJ1-1; a possible D gene is TRBD1 (5 bases). Trimming took 3 bases from V and 1 from J, leaving 9 bases between them. The CDR3 consists of 14 residues. CDR1 and CDR2 (germline): MDHEN, SYDVKM. As DNA, the CDR3 is TGTGCCAGCAGTTTTCGGCAGGGGAACACTGAAGCTTTCTTT. This translates into CASSFRQGNTEAFF.

V is TRBV30 and J is TRBJ2-7, with 7 bases fitting TRBD1. The CDR3 runs 14 residues. Germline CDR1 and CDR2: GTSNPN and SVGIG (reference sequence). V shed 0 bases and J 2 bases; nucleotides not matched to a gene: 4. For the CDR3, the DNA is TGTGCCTGGAGTGTACAGGGGTTACCCTACGAGCAGTACTTC. Encoded protein: CAWSVQGLPYEQYF.

The chain employs TRBV30 and TRBJ2-1, with 12 bases lining up with TRBD2. The J segment lost 12 bases and the V segment lost 3 bases, leaving 12 bases of the junction unmatched. The CDR3 sequence is 15 residues long. Germline CDR1 reads GTSNPN; CDR2 reads SVGIG (reference sequence). Here the CDR3 DNA reads TGTGCCTGGAGCCGGGATCTAGCGGGAGGGCCCTGGCAGTTCTTC. Protein: CAWSRDLAGGPWQFF.

The CDR3, as DNA: TGTGCCAGCAGCTCCTATCCGGAGACCCAGTACTTC. Protein sequence: CASSSYPETQYF. This sequence joins TRBV6-2 or TRBV6-3 and TRBJ2-5; D gene unclear. V lost 6 bases, J lost 5 bases, and 10 bases lay in between. The germline V gene encodes CDR1 MNHEY and CDR2 SVGEGT. This CDR3 has 12 residues.

This sequence joins TRBV6-5 and TRBJ2-1; 14 bases map to TRBD2. Trimming removed 6 bases from V and 12 bases from J; junction bases left unmatched: 10. This CDR3 has 15 amino acids. Germline values: CDR1 MNHEY, CDR2 SVGAGI. For the CDR3, the DNA is TGTGCCAGCAGCCGACAGGGACTAGCGGGAGTACGGCAGTTCTTC. Amino acid sequence: CASSRQGLAGVRQFF.

This clone has a handful of counts. This chain links TRBV30 with TRBJ1-1, with D possibly matching TRBD1 (5 bases). This CDR3 comprises 14 residues. Between the trimmed V and J ends, which lost 0 bases and 7 bases, there was a span of 15 bases. Germline values: CDR1 GTSNPN, CDR2 SVGIG (reference sequence). This CDR3 reads CAWSVRVGTGEAFF. Written as DNA, the CDR3 is TGTGCCTGGAGTGTACGTGTTGGGACTGGTGAAGCTTTCTTT. The full variable domain, in which reference TRBV30 and TRBJ1-1 provide the parts outside the CDR3, is SQTIHQWPATLVQPVGSPLSLECTVEGTSNPNLYWYRQAAGRGLQLLFYSVGIGQISSEVPQNLSASRPQDRQFILSSKKLLLSDSGFYLCAWSVRVGTGEAFFGQGTRLTVV.

J is TRBJ1-2 and V is TRBV13, with 7 bases aligning to TRBD1. Trimming took 1 base from V and 0 from J; bases not matched to a gene: 5. Germline V gene data show CDR1 as PRHDT and CDR2 as FYEKMQ (reference sequence). This CDR3 has 16 residues. The CDR3 DNA reads TGTGCCAGCAGCTTAGAGCAAGGGACAGCTAACTATGGCTACACCTTC. Its translation: CASSLEQGTANYGYTF. The full variable domain, with the rest looked up from reference TRBV13 and TRBJ1-2, is AAGVIQSPRHLIKEKRETATLKCYPIPRHDTVYWYQQGPGQDPQFLISFYEKMQSDKGSIPDRFSAQQFSDYHSELNMSSLELGDSALYFCASSLEQGTANYGYTFGSGTRLTVV.

This chain links TRBV5-1 with TRBJ2-1; 11 bases match TRBD2. The CDR3 extends over 16 amino acids. V dropped 4 bases and J dropped 2; count of bases not matched to a gene: 5. Per the germline V gene, CDR1 is SGHRS and CDR2 is YFSETQ. DNA of the CDR3: TGCGCCAGCAGCCCGGGACTAGCGGCAGCCTACAATGAGCAGTTCTTC. It translates to CASSPGLAAAYNEQFF.

This clone has a single count. The chain recombines TRBV30 with TRBJ2-5, with 8 bases aligning to TRBD2. Germline loops: CDR1 GTSNPN, CDR2 SVGIG (reference sequence). The J segment lost 2 bases and the V segment lost 6 bases, leaving 11 bases of the junction unmatched. CDR3 length: 15 amino acids. The CDR3 reads CACPSGSGGQETQYF. CDR3 nucleotides: TGTGCCTGCCCAAGCGGGAGCGGAGGTCAAGAGACCCAGTACTTC. Filled out from reference TRBV30 and TRBJ2-5, the complete variable domain reads SQTIHQWPATLVQPVGSPLSLECTVEGTSNPNLYWYRQAAGRGLQLLFYSVGIGQISSEVPQNLSASRPQDRQFILSSKKLLLSDSGFYLCACPSGSGGQETQYFGPGTRLLVL.

This rearrangement joins TRBV7-6 to TRBJ1-1, with 9 bases matching TRBD1. The CDR3 length is 12 residues. Germline V gene lookup returns CDR1 SGHVS and CDR2 FNYEAQ. The J segment lost 10 bases and the V segment lost 5 bases, leaving 5 bases of the junction unmatched. CDR3 amino acids: CASSDRGKGAFF. CDR3 nucleotide sequence: TGTGCCAGCAGCGACAGGGGGAAGGGAGCTTTCTTT.

The chain couples TRBV9 to TRBJ2-1; D gene ambiguous. Germline V gene sequence: CDR1 SGDLS, CDR2 YYNGEE. Between the trimmed V and J ends, which lost 7 bases and 3 bases, there was a span of 11 bases. The CDR3 covers 13 residues. CDR3 sequence reads: CASSRSLYNEQFF. In DNA, the CDR3 is TGTGCCAGCTCCCGGAGCCTCTACAATGAGCAGTTCTTC.

This rearrangement joins TRBV12-3 or TRBV12-4 to TRBJ1-1; 8 bases align to TRBD1. Germline trimming cut 3 bases from V and 8 bases from J; bases unmatched to any gene: 5. The CDR3 runs 13 residues. The DNA for the CDR3 is TGTGCCAGCAGTTTGTTCCAGGGGGCCGAAGCTTTCTTT. It translates to CASSLFQGAEAFF.

The chain uses TRBV5-1 and TRBJ2-7, with TRBD1 matching over 7 bases. Germline lookup yields CDR1 SGHRS and CDR2 YFSETQ. CDR3 length: 14 amino acids. Trimming removed 4 bases from V and 3 bases from J; junction bases left unmatched: 7. The CDR3 spells CASSLQGFGYEQYF. CDR3 coding DNA: TGCGCCAGCAGCCTACAGGGGTTTGGCTACGAGCAGTACTTC.

V usage is TRBV15 and J usage is TRBJ1-2, with TRBD1 as a possible D gene (5 bases). V gave up 4 bases and J gave up 7 bases, with 19 bases separating them. Germline V gene sequence: CDR1 LNHNV, CDR2 YYDKDF (reference sequence). The CDR3 has 15 residues. The CDR3 region is CATSKRQPSPFGYTF. CDR3 sequence (DNA): TGTGCCACCAGCAAAAGACAGCCCTCCCCTTTTGGCTACACCTTC.

The chain recombines TRBV6-4 with TRBJ2-3; tentatively, D is TRBD2 (6 bases). V lost 4 bases and J 0 bases, leaving 11 bases between the germline ends. CDR1 is MRHNA, CDR2 SNTAGT, per germline. CDR3 length: 15 residues. In nucleotides, the CDR3 is TGTGCCAGCAGTGCTAGCGTAGGTAGCACAGATACGCAGTATTTT. The encoded protein is CASSASVGSTDTQYF.

The chain is built from TRBV7-3 and TRBJ2-1, with D perhaps TRBD1 (6 bases). Per germline, CDR1 SGHTA and CDR2 FQGTGA. V was trimmed by 5 bases and J by 6 bases, leaving 11 bases between them. This CDR3 has 13 residues. CDR3 in DNA: TGTGCCAGCAGCCCCACAGGGAGCAATGAGCAGTTCTTC. Translating it yields CASSPTGSNEQFF. Combining the CDR3 with reference TRBV7-3 and TRBJ2-1 gives the whole variable domain GAGVSQTPSNKVTEKGKYVELRCDPISGHTALYWYRQSLGQGPEFLIYFQGTGAADDSGLPNDRFFAVRPEGSVSTLKIQRTERGDSAVYLCASSPTGSNEQFFGPGTRLTVL.

This chain's CDR3 is CASSPIDRGQGNTEAFF. As DNA, the CDR3 is TGCGCCAGCAGCCCCATAGACAGGGGGCAAGGGAACACTGAAGCTTTCTTT. The chain combines TRBV5-1 with TRBJ1-1, with 10 bases identical to TRBD1. CDR3 size: 17 residues. Germline CDR1 and CDR2: SGHRS and YFSETQ. Unmatched junction bases numbered 10, after V lost 4 bases and J lost 1 base.